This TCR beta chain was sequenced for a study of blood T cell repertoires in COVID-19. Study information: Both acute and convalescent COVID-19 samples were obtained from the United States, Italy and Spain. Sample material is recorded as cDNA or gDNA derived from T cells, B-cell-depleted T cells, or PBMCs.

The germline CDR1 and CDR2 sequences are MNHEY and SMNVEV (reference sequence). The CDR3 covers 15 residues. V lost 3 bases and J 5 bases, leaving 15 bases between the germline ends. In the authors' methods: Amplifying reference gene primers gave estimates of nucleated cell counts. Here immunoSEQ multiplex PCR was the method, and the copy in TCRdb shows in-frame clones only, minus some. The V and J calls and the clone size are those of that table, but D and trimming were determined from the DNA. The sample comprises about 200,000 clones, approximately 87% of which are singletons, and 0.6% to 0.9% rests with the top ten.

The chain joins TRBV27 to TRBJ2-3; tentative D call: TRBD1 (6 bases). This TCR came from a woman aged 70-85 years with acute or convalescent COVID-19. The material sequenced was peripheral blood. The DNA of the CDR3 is TGTGCCAGCAGTTTCATGCAGGGGATGAGAGATACGCAGTATTTT. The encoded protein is CASSFMQGMRDTQYF.